One sample yielded the 27 T cell receptor beta chains listed below, sequenced in a study of blood T cell repertoires in COVID-19. Data came from immunoSEQ multiplex PCR; TCRdb stores just in-frame clones and leaves some out. The profile shows around 190,000 clones, over 75% of them singletons. Sequenced input: PBMCs or T cells enriched from blood (not recorded which). The receptors stem from a man aged 40-55 years who had recovered from COVID-19.

The chain combines TRBV19 with TRBJ2-3; D possibly corresponds to TRBD1 (6 bases). The V and J ends lost 4 bases and 2 bases respectively, with 13 bases between them. This CDR3 is built from 15 residues. Germline loops: CDR1 LNHDA, CDR2 SQIVND (reference sequence). CDR3 loop: CASSTSDSSTDTQYF. CDR3 coding DNA: TGTGCCAGTAGTACCTCGGACAGCTCCACAGATACGCAGTATTTT.

The chain employs TRBV27 and TRBJ1-6, with D unclear. Looked up from germline, CDR1 is MNHEY and CDR2 is SMNVEV (reference sequence). This CDR3 has 14 residues. Trimming stripped 2 bases from V and 9 bases from J, with 11 bases between. CDR3 nucleotide sequence: TGTGCCAGCAGTTTAACGGGGTCCGCTTCACCCCTCCACTTT. Encoded protein: CASSLTGSASPLHF.

CDR3 bases: TGTGCCAGGAGCCCGGGCTACAATGAGCAGTTCTTC. This sequence encodes CARSPGYNEQFF. The chain uses TRBV2 and TRBJ2-1; D not resolved. Germline assignment: CDR1 SNHLY and CDR2 FYNNEI. The CDR3 has 12 residues. V was clipped by 9 bases and J by 3 bases, with 9 bases between them. Combining the CDR3 with reference TRBV2 and TRBJ2-1 gives the whole variable domain EPEVTQTPSHQVTQMGQEVILRCVPISNHLYFYWYRQILGQKVEFLVSFYNNEISEKSEIFDDQFSVERPDGSNFTLKIRSTKLEDSAMYFCARSPGYNEQFFGPGTRLTVL.

This chain links TRBV2 with TRBJ2-7; maybe TRBD2 (6 bases). The CDR3 is made up of 13 amino acids. CDR1 SNHLY and CDR2 FYNNEI come from the germline V gene. Trimming took 4 bases from V and 11 from J, leaving 18 bases between them. The CDR3 reads CASSVGLRDVKYF. CDR3 in DNA: TGTGCCAGCAGTGTGGGACTTAGAGATGTTAAGTACTTC. Supplemented by reference TRBV2 and TRBJ2-7, the full variable domain reads EPEVTQTPSHQVTQMGQEVILRCVPISNHLYFYWYRQILGQKVEFLVSFYNNEISEKSEIFDDQFSVERPDGSNFTLKIRSTKLEDSAMYFCASSVGLRDVKYFGPGTRLTVT.

The J gene is TRBJ1-1, the V gene TRBV2; the D gene is possibly TRBD1 (6 bases). This CDR3 region has 14 residues. Germline CDR1 is SNHLY and CDR2 is FYNNEI. Deletions cut 8 bases from V and 4 bases from J, with 17 bases between. The CDR3 sequence: CASRGDITVTEAFF. The CDR3, as DNA: TGTGCCAGCCGAGGGGACATCACCGTCACTGAAGCTTTCTTT.

CDR3 nucleotide sequence: TGTGCCAGCAGTACAGGGGATCCCTATGGCTACACCTTC. Translated: CASSTGDPYGYTF. V gene TRBV12-3 or TRBV12-4 combines with J gene TRBJ1-2; 7 bases are shared with TRBD1. The CDR3 runs 13 residues. The junction had 4 bases not matched to a gene; V was cut back by 5 bases and J by 4 bases.

The gene calls are TRBV3-1 (or the pseudogene TRBV3-2) and TRBJ1-5; D perhaps matches TRBD1 (6 bases). V shed 3 bases and J shed 2 bases, with 8 bases lying between them. From germline, CDR1 is LGHDT and CDR2 YNNKEL (reference sequence). This CDR3 contains 14 residues. The CDR3 DNA sequence: TGTGCCAGCAGCCATTCAGGGGGCAATCAGCCCCAGCATTTT. This sequence encodes CASSHSGGNQPQHF.

The table lists this clone with a few counts. The CDR3 loop reads CASSDRTVGHEKLFF. DNA of the CDR3: TGTGCCAGCAGCGACCGGACAGTGGGGCATGAAAAACTGTTTTTT. The chain recombines TRBV2 with TRBJ1-4; TRBD1 might be the D (6 bases). Germline V gene data show CDR1 as SNHLY and CDR2 as FYNNEI. The CDR3 contains 15 residues. V was trimmed by 6 bases and J by 6 bases, leaving 17 bases between them. The full variable domain, in which reference TRBV2 and TRBJ1-4 provide the parts outside the CDR3, is EPEVTQTPSHQVTQMGQEVILRCVPISNHLYFYWYRQILGQKVEFLVSFYNNEISEKSEIFDDQFSVERPDGSNFTLKIRSTKLEDSAMYFCASSDRTVGHEKLFFGSGTQLSVL.

The chain employs TRBV7-2 and TRBJ1-6; perhaps TRBD1 as D (5 bases). Germline-derived CDR1 and CDR2 are SGHTA and FQGNSA. The CDR3 is 12 amino acids. V dropped 2 bases and J dropped 11 bases, with 7 bases sitting between them. This CDR3 is CASSLQGPPLHF. CDR3 in DNA: TGTGCCAGCAGCTTACAGGGTCCACCCCTCCACTTT.

This rearrangement joins TRBV19 to TRBJ1-6, with 9 bases lining up with TRBD1. Germline V lookup: CDR1 LNHDA, CDR2 SQIVND (reference sequence). Trimming cost V 5 bases and J 2 bases; bases outside gene matches: 4. The CDR3 extends over 16 amino acids. DNA for the CDR3: TGTGCCAGTAGTCCGGGGACAGGGACCTATAATTCACCCCTCCACTTT. Translation gives CASSPGTGTYNSPLHF.

The chain has TRBV19 and TRBJ2-7; TRBD2 agrees at 8 bases. The V segment lost 6 bases and the J segment 0 bases; nucleotides outside the gene matches: 7. Germline V gene sequence: CDR1 LNHDA, CDR2 SQIVND (reference sequence). The CDR3 runs to 15 residues. This CDR3 is CASSLAGSSSYEQYF. The CDR3, as DNA: TGTGCCAGTAGCTTAGCGGGGTCAAGCTCCTACGAGCAGTACTTC.

The sample holds a few counts of this clone. V gene TRBV6-5 combines with J gene TRBJ1-5; 7 bases are a match to TRBD1. Germline assignment: CDR1 MNHEY and CDR2 SVGAGI. The V and J ends lost 10 bases and 1 base, in that order; junction bases with no gene match: 7. CDR3 length: 14 amino acids. The CDR3 reads CATWDSQSNQPQHF. Written as DNA, the CDR3 is TGTGCCACCTGGGACAGTCAAAGCAATCAGCCCCAGCATTTT.

This clone was detected once. V usage is TRBV7-9 and J usage is TRBJ2-1; D gene ambiguous. The V gene's germline CDR1 is SEHNR and CDR2 FQNEAQ (reference sequence). The CDR3 sequence is 14 residues long. Trimming pared 0 bases from V and 2 bases from J, leaving 5 bases between. CDR3 sequence (DNA): TGTGCCAGCAGCTTAGCGCAGGCCTACAATGAGCAGTTCTTC. This sequence encodes CASSLAQAYNEQFF.

The chain links TRBV18 to TRBJ2-2; a possible D gene is TRBD2 (6 bases). The germline CDR1 and CDR2 sequences are KGHSH and LQKENI. This CDR3 is 15 amino acids long. Trimming left V 4 bases short and J 1 base short, with 10 bases between. The DNA of the CDR3 is TGTGCCAGCTCACAGGGAGGTGGGAACACCGGGGAGCTGTTTTTT. It yields the protein CASSQGGGNTGELFF.

This chain joins TRBV19 and TRBJ2-7; 7 nucleotides align to TRBD1. J lost 4 bases, V lost 4 bases, and 7 bases had no gene match. The CDR3 is made up of 14 amino acids. Germline V gene lookup returns CDR1 LNHDA and CDR2 SQIVND (reference sequence). The CDR3 reads CASSRGDREYEQYF. Written as DNA, the CDR3 is TGTGCCAGTAGTAGGGGAGACAGGGAGTACGAGCAGTACTTC.

The V and J genes are TRBV6-5 and TRBJ2-2; 8 bases fit TRBD2. The CDR3 contains 15 residues. Germline V lookup: CDR1 MNHEY, CDR2 SVGAGI. Losses at the gene ends were 6 bases for V and 4 bases for J; bases not matched to a gene: 7. For the CDR3, the DNA is TGTGCCAGCAGAAACCTGGCGGGAGGCACCGGGGAGCTGTTTTTT. Protein: CASRNLAGGTGELFF.

The rearrangement uses TRBV3-1 (or the pseudogene TRBV3-2) and TRBJ2-4; D is possibly TRBD2 (6 bases). The CDR3 extends over 14 amino acids. The V end was cut by 1 base, the J end by 8 bases, with 12 bases between. The germline V gene has CDR1 LGHDT and CDR2 YNNKEL (reference sequence). DNA for the CDR3: TGTGCCAGCAGCCAAGTGGAGGGCCTTGACATTCAGTACTTC. It is translated as CASSQVEGLDIQYF.

The chain combines TRBV7-8 with TRBJ2-5; D remains unclear. This CDR3 is 13 amino acids long. With 1 base removed from V and 0 bases from J, the gap between germline ends came to 3 bases. Germline V gene data show CDR1 as SGHVS and CDR2 as FQNEAQ. Written as DNA, the CDR3 is TGTGCCAGCAGCTTAGTCTACCAAGAGACCCAGTACTTC. This gives the protein CASSLVYQETQYF.

The V call is TRBV7-6, the J call TRBJ1-2; 9 bases align to TRBD1. Germline loops: CDR1 SGHVS, CDR2 FNYEAQ. The length of the CDR3 is 13 residues. Trimming removed 9 bases from V and 7 bases from J; junction bases left unmatched: 9. The CDR3 nucleotides are TGTGCCAGTAGTGGGACAGGGTCTAGTGGCTACACCTTC. Translating it yields CASSGTGSSGYTF. The full variable domain, completed using reference TRBV7-6 and TRBJ1-2, is GAGVSQSPRYKVTKRGQDVALRCDPISGHVSLYWYRQALGQGPEFLTYFNYEAQQDKSGLPNDRFSAERPEGSISTLTIQRTEQRDSAMYRCASSGTGSSGYTFGSGTRLTVV.

The CDR3 reads CASKTGLSGNTIYF. The CDR3, as DNA: TGTGCCAGCAAGACAGGGCTCTCTGGAAACACCATATATTTT. The chain uses TRBV19 and TRBJ1-3, with 7 nucleotides matching TRBD1. The CDR3 has 14 residues. The junction had 5 bases not matched to a gene; V was cut back by 9 bases and J by 0 bases. Germline V CDR1 and CDR2: LNHDA, SQIVND (reference sequence).

Here the CDR3 DNA reads TGTGCCAGCAGCGGGCTAGCGGGAGGGCACCCAGATACGCAGTATTTT. It codes for CASSGLAGGHPDTQYF. V gene TRBV21-1 combines with J gene TRBJ2-3; the D segment call TRBD2 is taken from the table without a DNA check. TRBV21-1 is a known pseudogene. This CDR3 is built from 16 residues.

This chain connects TRBV18 to TRBJ1-4; 7 nucleotides agree with TRBD1. J gave up 2 bases and V 10 bases, and 4 bases lay outside the gene matches. This CDR3 is built from 13 residues. Germline V gives CDR1 KGHSH, CDR2 LQKENI. The CDR3 is CATSGQTNEKLFF. The CDR3 DNA follows: TGTGCCACTTCGGGACAGACTAATGAAAAACTGTTTTTT.

The rearrangement links TRBV6-1 to TRBJ1-2; 9 bases line up with TRBD1. With 3 bases clipped from V and 8 bases from J, the junction kept 7 bases outside the gene matches. This CDR3 region has 14 residues. Germline lookup yields CDR1 MNHNS and CDR2 SASEGT. The CDR3 here is CASSDPNRGQGYTF. DNA for the CDR3: TGTGCCAGCAGTGATCCCAACAGGGGGCAGGGCTACACCTTC.

This chain joins TRBV18 and TRBJ2-1; TRBD2 is a possible D gene (6 bases). The CDR3 consists of 16 residues. Germline V gene data show CDR1 as KGHSH and CDR2 as LQKENI. V lost 2 bases, J lost 3 bases, and 14 bases lay in between. CDR3 coding DNA: TGTGCCAGCTCACCAATATTCCGGGGGTACTACAATGAGCAGTTCTTC. It encodes CASSPIFRGYYNEQFF.

The count of this clone is one. The CDR3 coding sequence is TGTGCCAGTAGTCTAACATCGGCTAGGAACTATGGCTACACCTTC. Translating gives CASSLTSARNYGYTF. This sequence joins TRBV19 and TRBJ1-2; no definite D call. Germline lookup yields CDR1 LNHDA and CDR2 SQIVND (reference sequence). V was clipped by 5 bases and J by 2 bases, with 15 bases between them. This CDR3 has 15 residues.

The chain has TRBV30 and TRBJ1-2, with a tentative D call TRBD1 (6 bases). V was shortened by 5 bases and J by 4 bases, with 14 bases between the two germline ends. Germline V gene sequence: CDR1 GTSNPN, CDR2 SVGIG (reference sequence). This CDR3 is 13 amino acids long. The CDR3 nucleotides read TGTGCCTGGCGTCCACGGGGGGCCTATGGCTACACCTTC. It is translated as CAWRPRGAYGYTF.

A few counts support this clone. The V call is TRBV3-1 (or the pseudogene TRBV3-2), the J call TRBJ1-2, with TRBD1 as a possible D gene (6 bases). V was trimmed by 2 bases and J by 1 base, leaving 14 bases between them. Germline CDR1 is LGHDT and CDR2 is YNNKEL (reference sequence). There are 16 residues in the CDR3. The CDR3 DNA reads TGTGCCAGCAGCCAACTGGGGGGGCTTAGTAACTATGGCTACACCTTC. Protein sequence: CASSQLGGLSNYGYTF.